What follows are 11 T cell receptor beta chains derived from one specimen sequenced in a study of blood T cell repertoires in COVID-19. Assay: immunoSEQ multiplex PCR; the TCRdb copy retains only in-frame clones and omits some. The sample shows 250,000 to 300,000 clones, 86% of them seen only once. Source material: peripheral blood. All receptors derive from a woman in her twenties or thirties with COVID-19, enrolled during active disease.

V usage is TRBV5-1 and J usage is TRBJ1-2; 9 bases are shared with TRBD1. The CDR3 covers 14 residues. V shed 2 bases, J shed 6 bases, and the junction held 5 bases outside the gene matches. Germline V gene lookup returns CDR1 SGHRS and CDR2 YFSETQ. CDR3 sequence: CASSLLQGADGYTF. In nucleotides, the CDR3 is TGCGCCAGCAGCTTACTACAGGGGGCGGATGGCTACACCTTC.

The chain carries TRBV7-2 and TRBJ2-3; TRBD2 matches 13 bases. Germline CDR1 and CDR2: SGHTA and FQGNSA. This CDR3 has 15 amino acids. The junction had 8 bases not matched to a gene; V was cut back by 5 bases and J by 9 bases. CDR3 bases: TGTGCCAGCAGCCCGGGACTAGCGGGGACCAGGACGCAGTATTTT. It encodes CASSPGLAGTRTQYF.

The chain's CDR3 is CASSRQGSTDTQYF. In DNA, the CDR3 is TGTGCCAGTAGTAGGCAGGGAAGCACAGATACGCAGTATTTT. The chain recombines TRBV19 with TRBJ2-3; D perhaps matches TRBD1 (5 bases). Trimming removed 4 bases at V and 0 bases at J, with 8 bases between. CDR1 is LNHDA and CDR2 is SQIVND in the germline V gene (reference sequence). CDR3 size: 14 residues.

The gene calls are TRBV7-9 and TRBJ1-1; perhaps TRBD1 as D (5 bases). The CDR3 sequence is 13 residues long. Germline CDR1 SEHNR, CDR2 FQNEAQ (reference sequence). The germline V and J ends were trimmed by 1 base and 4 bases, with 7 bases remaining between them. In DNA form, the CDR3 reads TGTGCCAGCAGCTTAGACGGGGGCACTGAAGCTTTCTTT. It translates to CASSLDGGTEAFF.

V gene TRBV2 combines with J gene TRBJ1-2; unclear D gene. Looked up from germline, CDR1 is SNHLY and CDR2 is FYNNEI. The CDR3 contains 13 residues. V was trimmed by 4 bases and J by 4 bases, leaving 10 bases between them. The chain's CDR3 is CASSGIGSYGYTF. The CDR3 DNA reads TGTGCCAGCAGTGGTATCGGTAGCTATGGCTACACCTTC.

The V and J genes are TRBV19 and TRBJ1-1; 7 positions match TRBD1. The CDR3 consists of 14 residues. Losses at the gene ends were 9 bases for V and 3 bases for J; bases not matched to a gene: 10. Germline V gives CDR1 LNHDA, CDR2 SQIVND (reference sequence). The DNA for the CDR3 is TGTGCCAGCCTCCAGTCAGGGGGTGACACTGAAGCTTTCTTT. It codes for CASLQSGGDTEAFF.

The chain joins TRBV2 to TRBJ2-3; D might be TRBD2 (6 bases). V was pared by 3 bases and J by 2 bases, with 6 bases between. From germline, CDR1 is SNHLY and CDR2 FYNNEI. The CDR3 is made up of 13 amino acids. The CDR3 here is CASSEDYTDTQYF. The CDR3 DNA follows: TGTGCCAGCAGTGAGGACTACACAGATACGCAGTATTTT.

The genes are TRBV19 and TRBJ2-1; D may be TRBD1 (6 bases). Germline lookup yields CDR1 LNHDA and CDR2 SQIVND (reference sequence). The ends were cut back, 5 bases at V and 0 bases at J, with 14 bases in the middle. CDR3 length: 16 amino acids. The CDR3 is CASSSRGLSSYNEQFF. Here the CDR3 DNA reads TGTGCCAGTAGTTCCAGGGGATTGAGCTCCTACAATGAGCAGTTCTTC.

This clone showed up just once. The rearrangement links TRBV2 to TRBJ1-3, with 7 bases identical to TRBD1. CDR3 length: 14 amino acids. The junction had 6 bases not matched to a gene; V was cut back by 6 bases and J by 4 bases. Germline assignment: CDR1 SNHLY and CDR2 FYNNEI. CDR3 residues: CASRSTGVGNTIYF. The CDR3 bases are TGTGCCAGCAGGTCCACAGGGGTGGGAAACACCATATATTTT.

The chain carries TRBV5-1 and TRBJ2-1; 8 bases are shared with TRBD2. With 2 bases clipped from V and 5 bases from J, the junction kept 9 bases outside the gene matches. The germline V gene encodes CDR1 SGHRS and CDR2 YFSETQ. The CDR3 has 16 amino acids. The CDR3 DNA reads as TGCGCCAGCAGCTTTCTCGGGGGGGATAATAACAATGAGCAGTTCTTC. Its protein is CASSFLGGDNNNEQFF.

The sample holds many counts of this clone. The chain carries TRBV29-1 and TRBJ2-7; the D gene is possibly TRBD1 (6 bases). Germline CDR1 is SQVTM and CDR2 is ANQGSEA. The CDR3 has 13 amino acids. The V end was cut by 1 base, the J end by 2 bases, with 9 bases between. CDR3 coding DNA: TGCAGCGTTGAAGGGACAGAGGCCTACGAGCAGTACTTC. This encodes CSVEGTEAYEQYF.